This T cell receptor beta chain was identified during a study of shared clonotypes between healthy human individuals. In the study overall: CD4 naive cells filled three plates per donor, CD4 memory three, CD8 naive two and CD8 memory one. Whole-study results and caveats: A generally larger estimated richness was seen in naive subsets than in memory subsets.

Concerning this clone itself: Its antigen is undetermined.

Repertoires were generated with immunoSEQ multiplex PCR, while TCRdb's copy carries only in-frame clones and drops some. The sample carries approximately 980,000 clones, approximately 80% recorded once. A CD45RA+ naive subset and a CD45RA-negative memory subset were split from CD4+ cells. The sequenced sample consisted of memory CD4+ T cells sorted from blood. This sample's subset: CD45RA-negative fraction. The clonotype was recovered from a young man in good health.

The CDR3 bases are TGTGCCTGGAGGGGAAAAGACAGGGGCAATTCACCCCTCCACTTT. This translates into CAWRGKDRGNSPLHF. The gene calls are TRBV30 and TRBJ1-6; TRBD1 matches at 8 bases. Germline V lookup: CDR1 GTSNPN, CDR2 SVGIG (reference sequence). Trimming removed 3 bases from V and 7 bases from J; junction bases left unmatched: 8. This CDR3 is 15 amino acids long. Complete variable domain (other parts from reference TRBV30 and TRBJ1-6): SQTIHQWPATLVQPVGSPLSLECTVEGTSNPNLYWYRQAAGRGLQLLFYSVGIGQISSEVPQNLSASRPQDRQFILSSKKLLLSDSGFYLCAWRGKDRGNSPLHFGNGTRLTVT.